The clone carrying this T cell receptor (beta chain) was seen ten or more times. Researchers amplified the TCR beta CDR3 regions from RNA transcripts. HTBI primers were used for first-round RT-PCR of the TCR CDR3. TCRdb ran MiXCR on the multiplex PCR reads and lists one entry per CDR3 protein. The sample lists approximately 560,000 distinct CDR3 sequences, 15% to 19% occurring once. This sample is part of a study of T cells in Graves' hyperthyroidism and ophthalmopathy. The CDR3 is made up of 14 amino acids. The germline V and J ends were trimmed by 0 bases and 0 bases, with 5 bases remaining between them. Germline V gene data show CDR1 as SGHTA and CDR2 as FQGNSA.

This receptor was identified in a woman aged 25 to 39 with Graves' hyperthyroidism. V gene TRBV7-2 combines with J gene TRBJ1-1; no firm D call. The sample consisted of blood. The chain's CDR3 is CASSLAAVNTEAFF. The CDR3 DNA is TGTGCCAGCAGCTTAGCGGCGGTGAACACTGAAGCTTTCTTT.